This entry features one TCR beta chain sequence. Its cognate antigen is unknown. The sample belongs to a study of cytomegalovirus exposure and HLA in healthy donors. Study-wide background: From donors who were HLA-typed, an early data release held 80 million or so unique TCRs. Overall study findings and caveats: Reported results showed that the classifier diagnosed cytomegalovirus status with high specificity and sensitivity. A later analysis associated approximately 17,000 TCR beta sequences with HLA alleles at a 0.05 false discovery rate. The study reported that TCR beta sequences accurately predicted HLA-A and HLA-B alleles in most subjects.

Primers for the PCR totalled 60 Vbeta and 13 Jbeta. Repertoires were generated with immunoSEQ multiplex PCR, while TCRdb's copy carries only in-frame clones and drops some. The repertoire holds under 150,000 clones, with over 70% as singletons. Trimming removed 5 bases at V and 1 base at J, with 9 bases between. Germline V gives CDR1 SGHRS, CDR2 YFSETQ. The CDR3 runs to 13 residues. The sample was PBMCs. This rearrangement joins TRBV5-1 to TRBJ1-1; tentative D call: TRBD1 (5 bases). This clonotype was obtained from a woman in her thirties or forties in good health and CMV-seropositive. The CDR3, as DNA: TGCGCCAGCAGACAGGAAACGAACACTGAAGCTTTCTTT. Translated, it gives CASRQETNTEAFF.